The TCR beta chain under discussion was sequenced for a study of T cell repertoires in cytomegalovirus infection. Study-level information: Public TCR beta signatures marked donors with CMV infection and the matching HLA.

One entry per CDR3 protein, called by TCRdb with MiXCR from the reads. The repertoire holds approximately 310,000 distinct CDR3 sequences, around 25% seen once, with about an eighth in the top ten. The CDR3 runs to 16 residues. Germline V CDR1 and CDR2: SGDLS, YYNGEE. V lost 1 base to trimming and J lost 6 bases; unmatched junction nucleotides: 8. A remark on this clonotype: The antigen remains undetermined.

The study, taken as a whole, reports: CMV-specific TCR beta clonotypes restricted by HLA-C dominated the ex vivo response.

The sample consisted of cultured PBMCs, taken from culture after CMV antigen stimulation. This chain joins TRBV9 and TRBJ2-3; 10 positions match TRBD2. The TCR comes from a human donor in good health (CMV status not recorded). Some clones in this sample may be carry-over from other donors' samples. Here the CDR3 reads CASSVSGRAMGDTQYF. The CDR3 coding sequence is TGTGCCAGCAGCGTAAGCGGGAGGGCCATGGGGGATACGCAGTATTTT. Together with reference TRBV9 and TRBJ2-3, the CDR3 gives the full variable domain: DSGVTQTPKHLITATGQRVTLRCSPRSGDLSVYWYQQSLDQGLQFLIQYYNGEERAKGNILERFSAQQFPDLHSELNLSSLELGDSALYFCASSVSGRAMGDTQYFGPGTRLTVL.